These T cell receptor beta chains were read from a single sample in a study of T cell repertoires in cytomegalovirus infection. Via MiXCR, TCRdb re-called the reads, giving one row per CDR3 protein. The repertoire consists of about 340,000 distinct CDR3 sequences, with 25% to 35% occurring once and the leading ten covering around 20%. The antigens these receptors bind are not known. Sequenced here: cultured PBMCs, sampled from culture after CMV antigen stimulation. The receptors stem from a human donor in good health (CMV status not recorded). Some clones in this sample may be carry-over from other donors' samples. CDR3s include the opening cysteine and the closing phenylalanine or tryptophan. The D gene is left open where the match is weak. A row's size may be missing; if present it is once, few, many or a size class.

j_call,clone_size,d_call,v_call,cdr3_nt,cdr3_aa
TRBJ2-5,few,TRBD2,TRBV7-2,TGTGCCAGCAGCTTCGGCGGGAGGGTACTCCAAGAGACCCAGTACTTC,CASSFGGRVLQETQYF
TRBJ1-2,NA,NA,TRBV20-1,TGCAGTGCTAGACCGGAGGGGGGCATTAACTATGGCTACACCTTC,CSARPEGGINYGYTF
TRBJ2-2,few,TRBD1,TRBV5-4,TGTGCCAGCAGCTATAACGCCGGGACAGGGGGCCTCGGGGAGCTGTTTTTT,CASSYNAGTGGLGELFF
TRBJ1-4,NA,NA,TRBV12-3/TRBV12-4,TGTGCCAGCAGTTTTGGCCCGATAAAACTGTTTTTT,CASSFGPIKLFF
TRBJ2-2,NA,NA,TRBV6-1,TGTGCCAGCAGTGCCCGGATGCCCGCCGGGGAGCTGTTTTTT,CASSARMPAGELFF
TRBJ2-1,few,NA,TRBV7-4,TGTGCCAGCAGCTTCCTTGGGGGGTCGAATGAGCAGTTCTTC,CASSFLGGSNEQFF
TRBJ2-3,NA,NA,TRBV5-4,TGTGCCAGCAGCTTGGGAGGGAGAGACGGGGATACGCAGTATTTT,CASSLGGRDGDTQYF
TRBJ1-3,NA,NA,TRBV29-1,TGCAGCGTTCGAGGGCAGGGAGGATCTGGAAACACCATATATTTT,CSVRGQGGSGNTIYF
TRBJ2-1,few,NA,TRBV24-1,TGTGCCACCAGTGACCACTATGAGCAGTTCTTC,CATSDHYEQFF
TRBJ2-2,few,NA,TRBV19,TGTGCCAGTAGGTTGGACACCGGGGAGCTGTTTTTT,CASRLDTGELFF
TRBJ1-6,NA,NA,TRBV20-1,TGCAGTGCTAGAGGAAGCAGGCGATTTGGTTCACCCCTCCACTTT,CSARGSRRFGSPLHF
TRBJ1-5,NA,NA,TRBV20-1,TGCAGTGCTAGACACGGGAGTGTAGGCAATCAGCCCCAGCATTTT,CSARHGSVGNQPQHF
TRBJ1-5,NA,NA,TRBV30,TGTGCCTGGAGTGTAGGTCCAGTAGGGGGCAATCAGCCCCAGCATTTT,CAWSVGPVGGNQPQHF
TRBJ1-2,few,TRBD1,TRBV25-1,TGTGCCAGCAGTCCAGGGGGCAGGGGCTACTATGGCTACACCTTC,CASSPGGRGYYGYTF
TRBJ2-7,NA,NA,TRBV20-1,TGCAGTGCTAGAGATGAGAGGGGACTCTCCTACGAGCAGTACTTC,CSARDERGLSYEQYF
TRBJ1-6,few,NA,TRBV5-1,TGCGCCAGCAGCTTTTACCTGGCCCGGGACGGATCACCCCTCCACTTT,CASSFYLARDGSPLHF
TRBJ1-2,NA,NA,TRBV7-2,TGTGCCAGCAGCTTACTGTTCGGGGGGCCGGACTATGGCTACACCTTC,CASSLLFGGPDYGYTF
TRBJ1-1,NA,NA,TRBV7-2,TGTGCCAGCAGCACTCTGGCCAGGGGTAATGAAGCTTTCTTT,CASSTLARGNEAFF
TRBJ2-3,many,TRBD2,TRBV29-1,TGCAGCCCACTAGCGGGAGGGCCATCGGGTCCAGATACGCAGTATTTT,CSPLAGGPSGPDTQYF
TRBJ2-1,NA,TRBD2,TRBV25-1,TGTGCCAGCAGTGAATTAGCGGGAGAGATCTACAATGAGCAGTTCTTC,CASSELAGEIYNEQFF
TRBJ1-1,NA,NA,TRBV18,TGTGCCAGCTCACTGCAGGCTCTGAACACTGAAGCTTTCTTT,CASSLQALNTEAFF
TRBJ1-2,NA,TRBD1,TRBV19,TGTGCCAGTAGTGGCGGGACAGACCATCACTATGGCTACACCTTC,CASSGGTDHHYGYTF
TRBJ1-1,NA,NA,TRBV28,TGTGCCAGCAAGGGGTCTGAAGCTTTCTTT,CASKGSEAFF
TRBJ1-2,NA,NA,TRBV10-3,TGTGCCATCAGTGGCGACAGAAACTATGGCTACACCTTC,CAISGDRNYGYTF
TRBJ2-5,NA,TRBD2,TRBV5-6,TGTGCCAGCAGCTCGTTAGCGGGGGGGAAGACCCAGTACTTC,CASSSLAGGKTQYF
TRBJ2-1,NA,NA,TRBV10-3,TGTGCCATCAAAAATGCTCAGGGGGGTGAGCAGTTCTTC,CAIKNAQGGEQFF
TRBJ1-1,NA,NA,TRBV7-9,TGTGCCAGCAGCCCACAGGGCACGAACACTGAAGCTTTCTTT,CASSPQGTNTEAFF
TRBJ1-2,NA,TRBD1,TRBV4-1,TGCGCCAGCAGCCATGTAACAGGGGCGGATGGCTACACCTTC,CASSHVTGADGYTF
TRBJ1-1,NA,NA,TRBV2,TGTGCCAGCAGTGCGGGGGAAGGCACTGAAGCTTTCTTT,CASSAGEGTEAFF
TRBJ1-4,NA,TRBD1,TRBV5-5,TGTGCCAGCAGCCGAGCGGGCAGGGGGGATGAAAAACTGTTTTTT,CASSRAGRGDEKLFF
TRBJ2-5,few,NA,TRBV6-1,TGTGCCAGCCGTACGGCAGGGGGGGACCAAGAGACCCAGTACTTC,CASRTAGGDQETQYF
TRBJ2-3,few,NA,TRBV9,TGTGCCAGCAGCGTAGATTCTCCAGATACGCAGTATTTT,CASSVDSPDTQYF
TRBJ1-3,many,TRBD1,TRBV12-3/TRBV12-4,TGTGCCAGCAGTTTGGACAGGCCTCTCCTGGGGAACACCATATATTTT,CASSLDRPLLGNTIYF
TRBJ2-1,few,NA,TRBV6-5,TGTGCCAGCAGTTCCCCAGGGGGGCGCTTGAATGAGCAGTTCTTC,CASSSPGGRLNEQFF
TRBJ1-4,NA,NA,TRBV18,TGTGCCAGCTCACCCAGGAGGGGACGTGAAAAACTGTTTTTT,CASSPRRGREKLFF
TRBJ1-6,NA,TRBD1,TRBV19,TGTGCCAGTAGTAACCGGGACAGTAGCGGCTCACCCCTCCACTTT,CASSNRDSSGSPLHF
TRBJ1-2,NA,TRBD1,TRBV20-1,TGCAGTGCTCGGGACAGGGTGGCTGGCTACACCTTC,CSARDRVAGYTF
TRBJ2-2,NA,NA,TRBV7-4,TGTGCCAGCAGCCCCCCGGCGGGGATTCGGGGGGAGCTGTTTTTT,CASSPPAGIRGELFF
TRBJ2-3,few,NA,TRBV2,TGTGCCAGCAGTGATAGCACAGGGAGGGATACGCAGTATTTT,CASSDSTGRDTQYF
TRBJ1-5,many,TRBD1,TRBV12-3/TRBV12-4,TGTGCCAGCAGTCAGGGGGGCAATCAGCCCCAGCATTTT,CASSQGGNQPQHF
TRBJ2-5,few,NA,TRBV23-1,TGCGCCAGCAGTCACCGACTGCACCTTGAAGAGACCCAGTACTTC,CASSHRLHLEETQYF
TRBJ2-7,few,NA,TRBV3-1,TGTGCCAGCAGCCAAGGGGAGAGAACCTACGAGCAGTACTTC,CASSQGERTYEQYF
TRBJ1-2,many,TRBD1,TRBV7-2,TGTGCCAGCAGCAGACGGGACAGGGGGTACTATGGCTACACCTTC,CASSRRDRGYYGYTF
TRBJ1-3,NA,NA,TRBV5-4,TGTGCCAGCAGCTTGTTAGGGGCCTATGGAAACACCATATATTTT,CASSLLGAYGNTIYF
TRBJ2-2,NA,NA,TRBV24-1,TGTGCCATAAAGCCGGGATCCGGGGAGCTGTTTTTT,CAIKPGSGELFF
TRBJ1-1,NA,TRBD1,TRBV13,TGTGCCAGCAGCTCGAGAACAGGGGAGAAGGTGAACACTGAAGCTTTCTTT,CASSSRTGEKVNTEAFF
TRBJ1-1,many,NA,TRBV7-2,TGTGCCAGCAGCTTAGCGACTCTGACTGAAGCTTTCTTT,CASSLATLTEAFF
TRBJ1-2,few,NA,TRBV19,TGTGCCAGTAGTATTGCGGTATCGGCGGACGCTAACTATGGCTACACCTTC,CASSIAVSADANYGYTF
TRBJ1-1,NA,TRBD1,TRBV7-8,TGTGCCAGCAGCTGGACAGGGGGCCGGGAGAACACTGAAGCTTTCTTT,CASSWTGGRENTEAFF
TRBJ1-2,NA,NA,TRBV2,TGTGCCAGCAGTGAACCCCAGGGCAGCTATGGCTACACCTTC,CASSEPQGSYGYTF
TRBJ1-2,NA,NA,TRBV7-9,TGTGCCAGCAGCTCGTCTTGGGGGGGGAAGAACTATGGCTACACCTTC,CASSSSWGGKNYGYTF
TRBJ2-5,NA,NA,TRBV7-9,TGTGCCAGCAGCGTAAGCGGAACCAAAGAGACCCAGTACTTC,CASSVSGTKETQYF
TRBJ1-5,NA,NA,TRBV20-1,TGCAGTGCTAGTGTAGGGCAGGGGTATCAGCCCCAGCATTTT,CSASVGQGYQPQHF
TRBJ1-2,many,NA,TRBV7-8,TGTGCCAGCAGCAAAGAGGGCCTACTCCTTGGCTACACCTTC,CASSKEGLLLGYTF
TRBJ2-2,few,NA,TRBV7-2,TGTGCCAGCAGCTTAGGGTGGGCCACCGGGGAGCTGTTTTTT,CASSLGWATGELFF
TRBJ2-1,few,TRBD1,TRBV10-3,TGTGCCATCAAACCTACAGGGGTATCCTACAATGAGCAGTTCTTC,CAIKPTGVSYNEQFF
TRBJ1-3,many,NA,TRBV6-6,TGTGCCAGCAGCCCTGGTAGAGACTCTGGAAACACCATATATTTT,CASSPGRDSGNTIYF
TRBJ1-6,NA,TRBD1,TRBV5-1,TGCGCCAGCAGCCCCACGGGACAGGGAAATAATTCACCCCTCCACTTT,CASSPTGQGNNSPLHF
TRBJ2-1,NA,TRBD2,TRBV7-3,TGTGCCAGCAGCTTAGGGACTAGCGGCCCAAGGGAGCAGTTCTTC,CASSLGTSGPREQFF